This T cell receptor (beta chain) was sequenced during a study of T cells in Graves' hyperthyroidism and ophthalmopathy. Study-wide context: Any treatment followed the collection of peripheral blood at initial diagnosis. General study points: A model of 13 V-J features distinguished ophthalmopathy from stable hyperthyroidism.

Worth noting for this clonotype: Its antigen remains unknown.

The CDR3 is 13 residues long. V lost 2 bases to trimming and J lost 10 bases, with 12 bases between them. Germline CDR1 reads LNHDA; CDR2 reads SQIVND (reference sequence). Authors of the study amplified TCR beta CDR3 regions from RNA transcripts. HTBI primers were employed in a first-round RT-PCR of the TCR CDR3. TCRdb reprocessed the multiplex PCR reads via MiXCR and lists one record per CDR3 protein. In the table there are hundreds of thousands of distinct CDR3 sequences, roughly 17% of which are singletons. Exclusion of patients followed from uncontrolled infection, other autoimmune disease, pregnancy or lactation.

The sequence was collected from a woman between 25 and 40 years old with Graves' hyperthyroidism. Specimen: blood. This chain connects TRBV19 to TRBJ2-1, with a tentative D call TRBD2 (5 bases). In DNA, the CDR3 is TGTGCCAGTAGTATACAGAGTCCGGGGGAGCAGTTCTTC. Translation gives CASSIQSPGEQFF.